These 16 T cell receptor beta chains were all obtained from the same sample, sequenced in a study of CD8+ T cells in alopecia areata. It was cDNA, reverse transcribed from extracted RNA, that served as the sequencing template. The data were produced by immunoSEQ multiplex PCR, yet TCRdb's version contains in-frame clones alone and is incomplete. This table holds about 180,000 clones, about 53% found once. Treatment of the sample: oral pan-JAK inhibitor, 5-10 mg twice daily. This specimen consisted of CD8+ T cells sorted from blood, obtained at week 24, from a patient treated with tofacitinib. The receptors were gathered from a human donor with alopecia areata.

This rearrangement joins TRBV25-1 to TRBJ2-3, with D perhaps TRBD1 (5 bases). Germline V CDR1 and CDR2: MGHDK, SYGVNS. This CDR3 is 14 amino acids long. Trimming left V 6 bases short and J 2 bases short, with 12 bases between. CDR3 bases: TGTGCCAGCAGGGGGCTAACGCTCACAGATACGCAGTATTTT. It translates to CASRGLTLTDTQYF.

The rearrangement joins TRBV25-1 to TRBJ2-3; no firm D call. This CDR3 is 12 amino acids long. V was clipped by 3 bases and J by 4 bases, with 5 bases between them. Per germline, CDR1 MGHDK and CDR2 SYGVNS. The CDR3 nucleotides read TGTGCCAGCAGTGAGTCATCAGATACGCAGTATTTT. This encodes CASSESSDTQYF.

The chain has TRBV4-3 and TRBJ2-5; 7 bases map to TRBD1. The length of the CDR3 is 12 residues. Germline V lookup: CDR1 LGHNA, CDR2 YSLEER. Trimming removed 6 bases from V and 4 bases from J; junction bases left unmatched: 2. The CDR3 protein is CASSNRGETQYF. CDR3 sequence (DNA): TGCGCCAGCAGTAACAGGGGAGAGACCCAGTACTTC.

CDR3: CSVDDGTVYNEQFF. DNA for the CDR3: TGCAGCGTTGACGACGGGACAGTATACAATGAGCAGTTCTTC. The chain carries TRBV29-1 and TRBJ2-1, with TRBD1 identical over 7 bases. Trimming took 3 bases from V and 4 from J; bases not matched to a gene: 6. From germline, CDR1 is SQVTM and CDR2 ANQGSEA. The CDR3 is 14 residues long.

This clone occurred once. This chain uses TRBV4-3 with TRBJ1-1; 8 nucleotides align to TRBD1. Per germline, CDR1 LGHNA and CDR2 YSLEER. The CDR3 consists of 17 residues. Losses at the gene ends were 0 bases for V and 1 base for J; bases not matched to a gene: 7. CDR3 sequence reads: CASSQDRGTGSNTEAFF. DNA for the CDR3: TGCGCCAGCAGCCAAGATCGCGGGACAGGATCGAACACTGAAGCTTTCTTT.

V and J are TRBV13 and TRBJ2-1; D gene unclear. The CDR3 loop spans 12 amino acids. V was trimmed by 2 bases and J by 9 bases, leaving 8 bases between them. The V gene's germline CDR1 is PRHDT and CDR2 FYEKMQ (reference sequence). Here the CDR3 reads CASSLRPSEQFF. The CDR3 DNA is TGTGCCAGCAGCTTAAGGCCCAGTGAGCAGTTCTTC.

V is TRBV29-1 and J is TRBJ1-1, with 8 bases matching TRBD1. With V trimmed by 6 bases and J by 3 bases, 6 bases remained unmatched. This CDR3 region has 13 residues. Germline assignment: CDR1 SQVTM and CDR2 ANQGSEA. DNA for the CDR3: TGCAGCGTCTGGACAGGGATTGACACTGAAGCTTTCTTT. As protein: CSVWTGIDTEAFF.

V usage is TRBV9 and J usage is TRBJ1-2; a possible D gene is TRBD1 (6 bases). Looked up from germline, CDR1 is SGDLS and CDR2 is YYNGEE. The CDR3 sequence is 16 residues long. V was clipped by 3 bases and J by 1 base, with 16 bases between them. The CDR3: CASSERGDGFNYGYTF. The CDR3 DNA sequence: TGTGCCAGCAGCGAGAGGGGGGACGGATTTAACTATGGCTACACCTTC.

CDR3 DNA: TGTGCCAGCAGCTTAGGGTCAGGGGCCAACACTGAAGCTTTCTTT. Translation: CASSLGSGANTEAFF. The rearrangement links TRBV13 to TRBJ1-1; maybe TRBD1 (6 bases). Germline V gene lookup returns CDR1 PRHDT and CDR2 FYEKMQ (reference sequence). V was clipped by 0 bases and J by 2 bases, with 10 bases between them. The CDR3 runs 15 residues.

CDR3 DNA: TGTGCCAGCAGCGTAGCTGATGGGACAGGGGTACACAATGAGCAGTTCTTC. It specifies CASSVADGTGVHNEQFF. The rearrangement joins TRBV9 to TRBJ2-1, with 10 bases lining up with TRBD1. The V gene's germline CDR1 is SGDLS and CDR2 YYNGEE. CDR3 size: 17 residues. V gave up 0 bases and J gave up 5 bases; unmatched junction bases: 8.

The chain links TRBV29-1 to TRBJ2-6, with D perhaps assigned TRBD1 or TRBD2 (5 bases each). The length of the CDR3 is 16 residues. Germline V gene sequence: CDR1 SQVTM, CDR2 ANQGSEA. Between the trimmed V and J ends, which lost 3 bases and 0 bases, there was a span of 12 bases. CDR3 DNA: TGCAGCGTTGAGAGAGGGGAGCACTCTGGGGCCAACGTCCTGACTTTC. Translation: CSVERGEHSGANVLTF.

This clone came up a few times. This sequence joins TRBV7-8 and TRBJ2-1; D not resolved. The CDR3 totals 15 residues. The germline CDR1 and CDR2 sequences are SGHVS and FQNEAQ. The V and J ends lost 1 base and 2 bases respectively, with 9 bases between them. The CDR3 sequence: CASSLGPGPYNEQFF. The CDR3 DNA reads TGTGCCAGCAGCTTAGGGCCGGGTCCCTACAATGAGCAGTTCTTC.

As regards this clone: Its ends do not fully match the called genes, so a read error is possible. The chain has TRBV11-2 and TRBJ1-5; D is undetermined. This CDR3 has 13 amino acids. Per germline, CDR1 SGHAT and CDR2 FQNNGV. CDR3: CASSLGRGQPRHF. The CDR3 DNA reads TGTGCCAGCAGCTTAGGGCGGGGTCAGCCCCGGCATTTT.

This CDR3 reads CASSSLFTYTNTGELFF. The CDR3 region has the DNA TGTGCCAGCAGCTCCCTCTTCACATATACGAACACCGGGGAGCTGTTTTTT. J is TRBJ2-2 and V is TRBV7-6; D unresolved. Trimming pared 4 bases from V and 0 bases from J, leaving 15 bases between. Germline V CDR1 and CDR2: SGHVS, FNYEAQ. This CDR3 spans 17 amino acids.

About this clone itself: Other DNA sequences of this sample code for an identical CDR3. The V and J genes are TRBV9 and TRBJ2-2, with D unclear. The germline V gene encodes CDR1 SGDLS and CDR2 YYNGEE. The CDR3 has 12 amino acids. V shed 0 bases and J shed 7 bases, with 4 bases lying between them. CDR3 in amino acids: CASSVGRGELFF. DNA of the CDR3: TGTGCCAGCAGCGTAGGGCGCGGGGAGCTGTTTTTT.

The chain joins TRBV7-3 to TRBJ1-2; tentative D call: TRBD1 (6 bases). V lost 5 bases to trimming and J lost 4 bases, with 14 bases between them. The germline V gene encodes CDR1 SGHTA and CDR2 FQGTGA. The CDR3 has 14 residues. The CDR3 spells CASSPGGPGYGYTF. The CDR3 DNA is TGTGCCAGCAGCCCGGGGGGGCCGGGCTATGGCTACACCTTC.